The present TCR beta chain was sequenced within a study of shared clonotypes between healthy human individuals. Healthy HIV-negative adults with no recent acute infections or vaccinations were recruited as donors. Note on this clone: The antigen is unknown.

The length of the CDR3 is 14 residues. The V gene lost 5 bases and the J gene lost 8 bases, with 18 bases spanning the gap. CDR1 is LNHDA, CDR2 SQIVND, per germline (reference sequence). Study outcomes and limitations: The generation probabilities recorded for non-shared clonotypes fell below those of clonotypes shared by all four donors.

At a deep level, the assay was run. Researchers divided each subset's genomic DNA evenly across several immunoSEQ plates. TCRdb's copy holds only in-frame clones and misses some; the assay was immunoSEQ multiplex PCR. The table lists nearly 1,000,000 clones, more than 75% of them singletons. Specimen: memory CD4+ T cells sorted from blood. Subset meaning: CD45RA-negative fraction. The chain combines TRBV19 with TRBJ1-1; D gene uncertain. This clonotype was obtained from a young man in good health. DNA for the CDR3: TGTGCCAGTAGTGCAATCGTAAGTTCTCCCGAAGCTTTCTTT. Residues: CASSAIVSSPEAFF.